The 5 T cell receptor beta chains in this list originate from one sample, sequenced in a study of blood T cell repertoires in COVID-19 (TCRdb year 2020). Libraries came from the immunoSEQ multiplex PCR assay. TCRdb provides this immuneACCESS table in a form limited to in-frame rearrangements. Some clones are lacking; in checked studies, under half of them reflect an unresolved V gene, and why the rest are absent is not known. The sample table holds about 130,000 clones, of which around 81% were seen once. The leading ten clones occupy about 3.8% of the sample. Sample: peripheral blood. The source is a woman in her 50s with acute or convalescent COVID-19.

The rearrangement joins TRBV19 to TRBJ1-1, with D hard to call. The V gene's germline CDR1 is LNHDA and CDR2 SQIVND (reference sequence). The CDR3 loop spans 13 amino acids. Trimming took 6 bases from V and 4 from J, leaving 12 bases between them. CDR3 nucleotides: TGTGCCAGTAGCTATTCGAGGGTCACTGAAGCTTTCTTT. It translates to CASSYSRVTEAFF.

The chain couples TRBV10-3 to TRBJ1-4, with a weak D call TRBD1 (5 bases). The CDR3 consists of 13 residues. Germline CDR1 is ENHRY and CDR2 is SYGVKD. The V and J ends lost 6 bases and 5 bases respectively, with 10 bases between them. The CDR3 region has the DNA TGTGCCATCAGAGGGGACTGGAATGAAAAACTGTTTTTT. Residues: CAIRGDWNEKLFF.

This chain connects TRBV5-5 to TRBJ2-2; D may be TRBD1 (6 bases). Trimming shortened V by 5 bases and J by 5 bases, and 13 bases separated the two germline ends. Germline values: CDR1 SGHKS, CDR2 YYEKEE (reference sequence). CDR3 length equals 14 residues. This CDR3 reads CASSPTGTTGELFF. CDR3 nucleotides: TGTGCCAGCAGTCCGACAGGAACGACCGGGGAGCTGTTTTTT.

The chain recombines TRBV7-8 with TRBJ1-5; 7 nucleotides match TRBD1. This CDR3 is 16 amino acids long. Germline V gene sequence: CDR1 SGHVS, CDR2 FQNEAQ. With V trimmed by 0 bases and J by 2 bases, 4 bases remained unmatched. CDR3 region: CASSLAGGSGNQPQHF. CDR3 sequence (DNA): TGTGCCAGCAGCTTAGCAGGGGGCTCGGGCAATCAGCCCCAGCATTTT.

This chain connects TRBV19 to TRBJ1-2; 7 positions agree with TRBD1. The CDR3 length is 13 residues. The germline gives CDR1 LNHDA, CDR2 SQIVND (reference sequence). The J segment lost 5 bases and the V segment lost 9 bases, leaving 9 bases of the junction unmatched. CDR3 protein: CASNFDREYGYTF. The CDR3 nucleotides read TGTGCCAGCAATTTTGACAGGGAGTATGGCTACACCTTC.